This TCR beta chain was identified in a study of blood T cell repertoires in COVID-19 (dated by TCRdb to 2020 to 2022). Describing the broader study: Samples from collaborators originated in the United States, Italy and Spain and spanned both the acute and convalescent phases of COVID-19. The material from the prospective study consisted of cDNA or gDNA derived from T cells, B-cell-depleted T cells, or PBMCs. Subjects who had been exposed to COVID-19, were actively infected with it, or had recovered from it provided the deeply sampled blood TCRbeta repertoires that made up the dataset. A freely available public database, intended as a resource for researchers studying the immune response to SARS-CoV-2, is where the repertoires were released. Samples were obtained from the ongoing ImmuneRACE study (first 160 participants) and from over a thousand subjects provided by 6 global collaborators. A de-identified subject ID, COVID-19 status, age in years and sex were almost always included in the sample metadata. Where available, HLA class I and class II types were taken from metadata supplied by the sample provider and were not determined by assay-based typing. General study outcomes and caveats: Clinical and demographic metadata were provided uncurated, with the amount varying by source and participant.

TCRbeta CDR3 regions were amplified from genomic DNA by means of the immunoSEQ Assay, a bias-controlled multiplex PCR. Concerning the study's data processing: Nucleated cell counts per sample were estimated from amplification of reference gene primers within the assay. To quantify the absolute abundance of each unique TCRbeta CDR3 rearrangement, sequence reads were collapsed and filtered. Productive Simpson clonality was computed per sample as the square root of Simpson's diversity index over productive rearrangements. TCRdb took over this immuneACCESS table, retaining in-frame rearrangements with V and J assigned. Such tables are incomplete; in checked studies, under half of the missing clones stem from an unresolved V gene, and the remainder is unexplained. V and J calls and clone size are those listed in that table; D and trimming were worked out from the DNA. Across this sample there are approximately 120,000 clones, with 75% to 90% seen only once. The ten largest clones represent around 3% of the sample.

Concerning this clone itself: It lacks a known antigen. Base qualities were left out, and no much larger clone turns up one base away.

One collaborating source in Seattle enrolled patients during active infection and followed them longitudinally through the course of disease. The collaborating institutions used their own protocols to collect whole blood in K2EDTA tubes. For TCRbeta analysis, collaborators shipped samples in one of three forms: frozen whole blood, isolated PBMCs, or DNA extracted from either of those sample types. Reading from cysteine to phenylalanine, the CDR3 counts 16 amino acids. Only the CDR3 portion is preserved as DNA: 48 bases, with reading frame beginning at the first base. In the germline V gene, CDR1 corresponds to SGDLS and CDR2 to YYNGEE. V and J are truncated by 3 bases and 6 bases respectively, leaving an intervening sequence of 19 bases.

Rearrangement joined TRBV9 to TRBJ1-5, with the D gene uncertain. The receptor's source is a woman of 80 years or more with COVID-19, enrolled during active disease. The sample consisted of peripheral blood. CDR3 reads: CASSGGIGGVGQPQHF. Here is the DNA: TGTGCCAGCAGCGGCGGTATAGGCGGGGTGGGTCAGCCCCAGCATTTT.